The source of this TCR beta chain is a study of blood T cell repertoires in COVID-19. The germline gives CDR1 SGHAT, CDR2 FQNNGV. The CDR3 is 15 residues long. After removal of 4 bases from V and 5 bases from J, the junction contained 2 bases not matched to a gene. The data were produced by immunoSEQ multiplex PCR, yet TCRdb's version contains in-frame clones alone and is incomplete. The table shows about 270,000 clones, with 85% to 95% occurring only once. The sample comprised PBMCs or T cells enriched from blood (not recorded which). This receptor was identified in a man in his forties or fifties who had been exposed to COVID-19. J is TRBJ2-5 and V is TRBV11-2; TRBD2 matches 15 bases. CDR3 protein: CASSSGLAGGETQYF. The CDR3 bases are TGTGCCAGCAGCTCAGGACTAGCGGGAGGGGAGACCCAGTACTTC.